A single sample gave rise to the 24 T cell receptor beta chains below, sequenced in a study of T cells in women clearing cervical HPV infection. Sequencing used immunoSEQ multiplex PCR; TCRdb keeps in-frame clones, though not all of them. The record lists tens of thousands of clones, of which the ten most abundant hold roughly 35%. Sequencing input: blood buffy coat. These receptors came from a woman between 18 and 70 years old with a cervical HPV16 infection that either progressed to CIN3+ or cleared (not recorded which).

As concerns this clone: The read ends 3 residues shy of where the CDR3 ends; the end is completed using the germline J gene. V and J are TRBV6-2 or TRBV6-3 and TRBJ1-3; D possibly corresponds to TRBD1 (6 bases). Germline V gene sequence: CDR1 MNHEY, CDR2 SVGEGT. The CDR3 is 14 residues long. Trimming removed 5 bases at V and 2 bases at J, with 10 bases between. CDR3 bases read: TGTGCCAGCAGTCGCACAGGGACTGGAAACACC. Protein product: CASSRTGTGNT. The CDR3 in full is CASSRTGTGNTIYF.

In regard to this clone: The DNA ends 3 residues before the CDR3 does, and the rest of the CDR3 is filled in from the germline J gene. V usage is TRBV5-1 and J usage is TRBJ1-4; 8 bases fit TRBD1. Germline V gene sequence: CDR1 SGHRS, CDR2 YFSETQ. J was trimmed by 7 bases and V by 3 bases; bases with no gene match: 14. The CDR3 covers 17 residues. Here the CDR3 reads CASSSEAAGTGGEKLFF. CDR3 bases read: TGCGCCAGCAGCTCAGAGGCGGCCGGGACAGGTGGTGAAAAA.

Concerning this clone: The read ends 3 residues early relative to the CDR3; the germline J gene fills the gap. V gene TRBV6-4 combines with J gene TRBJ1-5; D is undetermined. The CDR3 sequence is 13 residues long. Trimming took 5 bases from V and 6 from J, leaving 11 bases between them. Germline lookup yields CDR1 MRHNA and CDR2 SNTAGT. The CDR3 here is CASSIEEGQPQHF. The CDR3 bases that were read are TGTGCCAGCAGTATCGAAGAAGGTCAGCCC.

With respect to this clone: The sequenced fragment ends 3 residues before the CDR3 boundary, so the rest is inferred from the germline J gene. The chain couples TRBV5-6 to TRBJ1-4; 7 nucleotides match TRBD1. After removal of 1 base from V and 8 bases from J, the junction contained 5 bases not matched to a gene. This CDR3 comprises 14 residues. The germline CDR1 and CDR2 sequences are SGHDT and YYEEEE. The DNA read from the CDR3 is TGTGCCAGCAGCTTGAAGCAGGGGGTAGAAAAA. Its protein product is CASSLKQGVEK. The CDR3 as a whole reads CASSLKQGVEKLFF.

Details on this clone: The observed sequence ends 3 residues before the CDR3 terminus, with the missing tail filled in from the germline J gene. The V call is TRBV7-2, the J call TRBJ1-5; TRBD1 agrees at 7 bases. The CDR3 consists of 14 residues. Germline-derived CDR1 and CDR2 are SGHTA and FQGNSA. The ends lost 0 bases at V and 6 bases at J; junction bases unmatched: 2. The chain's CDR3 is CASSLAGGGQPQHF. The sequenced CDR3 bases are TGTGCCAGCAGCTTAGCAGGGGGCGGTCAGCCC. The entire variable domain, with the rest obtained from reference TRBV7-2 and TRBJ1-5, is as follows: GAGVSQSPSNKVTEKGKDVELRCDPISGHTALYWYRQSLGQGLEFLIYFQGNSAPDKSGLPSDRFSAERTGGSVSTLTIQRTQQEDSAVYLCASSLAGGGQPQHFGDGTRLSIL.

With regard to this clone: Coverage ceases 3 residues before the CDR3 finishes, and the germline J gene fills in the end. V gene TRBV6-1 combines with J gene TRBJ2-3; 7 bases match TRBD2. Germline assignment: CDR1 MNHNS and CDR2 SASEGT. Trimming at V came to 0 bases and at J to 1 base, leaving 1 base not matched to a gene. The CDR3 runs 15 residues. The DNA read from the CDR3 is TGTGCCAGCAGTGAAGCCGCGGGGGGCACAGATACG. Protein: CASSEAAGGTDT. The complete CDR3 sequence is CASSEAAGGTDTQYF.

A word on this clone: The read comes to an end 3 residues before the CDR3 does, leaving the germline J gene to fill in the end. This sequence joins TRBV11-3 and TRBJ1-1; maybe TRBD1 (6 bases). Trimming cost V 9 bases and J 1 base, with 9 bases left between them. Germline values: CDR1 SGHNT, CDR2 YENEEA. CDR3 length: 12 amino acids. This CDR3 is CASNRENTEAFF. CDR3 DNA, as far as it was read: TGTGCCAGTAACAGGGAGAACACTGAA. The complete variable domain, with remaining parts taken from reference TRBV11-3 and TRBJ1-1, reads EAGVVQSPRYKIIEKKQPVAFWCNPISGHNTLYWYLQNLGQGPELLIRYENEEAVDDSQLPKDRFSAERLKGVDSTLKIQPAELGDSAVYLCASNRENTEAFFGQGTRLTVV.

On this clone: With the read ending 3 residues before the CDR3 end, the germline J gene is used to fill in that end. The V gene is TRBV7-9, the J gene TRBJ2-7; TRBD1 might be the D (6 bases). V was trimmed by 6 bases and J by 4 bases, leaving 13 bases between them. The CDR3 is 13 amino acids. Germline CDR1 and CDR2: SEHNR and FQNEAQ (reference sequence). The CDR3 sequence: CASSPGHLYEQYF. The sequenced CDR3 bases are TGTGCCAGCAGTCCGGGACACTTATACGAG. The full variable domain, its missing parts supplied by reference TRBV7-9 and TRBJ2-7, is DTGVSQNPRHKITKRGQNVTFRCDPISEHNRLYWYRQTLGQGPEFLTYFQNEAQLEKSRLLSDRFSAERPKGSFSTLEIQRTEQGDSAMYLCASSPGHLYEQYFGPGTRLTVT.

Regarding this clone: Sequencing ends 3 residues short of the CDR3 end; the germline J gene provides the rest. The gene calls are TRBV20-1 and TRBJ2-1; perhaps TRBD2 as D (5 bases). Per the germline V gene, CDR1 is DFQATT and CDR2 is SNEGSKA (reference sequence). The length of the CDR3 is 16 residues. V lost 5 bases and J lost 7, with 24 bases in between. The CDR3 DNA, read in part, is TGCAGTGCTGGCGAGGACTCCACAAGTCCACGGAATGAG. As protein: CSAGEDSTSPRNE. The whole CDR3 is CSAGEDSTSPRNEQFF.

Remarks on this clone: The read terminates 3 residues before the CDR3 end, so the remaining end is supplied by the germline J gene. J is TRBJ1-2 and V is TRBV30; perhaps TRBD1 as D (5 bases). Germline loops: CDR1 GTSNPN, CDR2 SVGIG (reference sequence). The CDR3 totals 13 residues. The covered CDR3 bases are TGTGCCTGGACCTCACGGCAGGGAATGGGC. This translates into CAWTSRQGMG. The whole CDR3 reads CAWTSRQGMGYTF.

Comment on this clone: The read finishes 3 residues shy of the CDR3 end, and the germline J gene is used to complete it. This chain uses TRBV7-8 with TRBJ2-1; 7 bases are shared with TRBD2. The CDR3 length is 13 residues. V shed 5 bases, J shed 5 bases, and the junction held 3 bases outside the gene matches. CDR1 SGHVS and CDR2 FQNEAQ come from the germline V gene. Partial CDR3 DNA: TGTGCCAGCAGCCTAGGACTAGACAATGAG. It is translated as CASSLGLDNE. The CDR3 in its entirety is CASSLGLDNEQFF.

A note on this clone: The read terminates 3 residues ahead of where the CDR3 ends, so the germline J gene completes it. This chain joins TRBV19 and TRBJ2-3; no reliable D call. Germline CDR1 LNHDA, CDR2 SQIVND (reference sequence). This CDR3 contains 14 residues. The sequenced CDR3 bases are TGTGCCAGTAGTATAGAGGCAGGCCATCAGCCG. This gives the protein CASSIEAGHQP. The whole CDR3 protein is CASSIEAGHQPQYF.

As for this clone: The observed sequence ends 3 residues before the CDR3 terminus, with the missing tail filled in from the germline J gene. The chain carries TRBV30 and TRBJ2-2; possibly TRBD1 for D (6 bases). V lost 0 bases and J lost 1, with 9 bases in between. The length of the CDR3 is 15 residues. The germline V gene encodes CDR1 GTSNPN and CDR2 SVGIG (reference sequence). CDR3 residues: CAWSVGGMNTGELFF. The part of the CDR3 DNA that was read is TGTGCCTGGAGTGTAGGGGGTATGAACACCGGGGAG.

Turning to this clone: The CDR3 extends 3 residues past the end of the read, so its final part is completed from the germline J gene. V usage is TRBV11-3 and J usage is TRBJ2-7; 7 bases align to TRBD2. Germline-derived CDR1 and CDR2 are SGHNT and YENEEA. This CDR3 has 15 amino acids. V was clipped by 1 base and J by 3 bases; unmatched bases: 6. The sequenced CDR3 bases are TGTGCCAGCAGCTTAGGGCTAGCGGAGATCTACGAG. Protein sequence: CASSLGLAEIYE. From start to end, the CDR3 is CASSLGLAEIYEQYF.

In the case of this clone: The DNA ends 3 residues before the CDR3 does, and the rest of the CDR3 is filled in from the germline J gene. The chain is built from TRBV11-2 and TRBJ2-7; 9 bases are a match to TRBD1. J lost 6 bases, V lost 5 bases, and 11 bases had no gene match. There are 15 residues in the CDR3. Germline lookup yields CDR1 SGHAT and CDR2 FQNNGV. This chain's CDR3 is CASSPLQGAVGEQYF. CDR3 DNA (partial): TGTGCCAGCAGCCCCTTACAGGGGGCGGTGGGCGAG.

On this clone itself: The CDR3 end lies 3 residues beyond the end of the read and is filled in from the germline J gene. This chain connects TRBV5-5 to TRBJ2-2, with unresolved D. V lost 4 bases and J lost 5, with 9 bases in between. The CDR3 contains 13 residues. CDR1 SGHKS and CDR2 YYEKEE come from the germline V gene (reference sequence). The CDR3 bases that were read are TGTGCCAGCAGCCTCGGTCCGACCGGGGAG. Its translation: CASSLGPTGE. The whole CDR3 is CASSLGPTGELFF.

As concerns this clone: The sequenced fragment ends 3 residues before the CDR3 boundary, so the rest is inferred from the germline J gene. This sequence joins TRBV13 and TRBJ1-1, with 7 positions matching TRBD1. Germline CDR1 PRHDT, CDR2 FYEKMQ (reference sequence). The CDR3 is 12 amino acids. CDR3 region: CASSLEDREAFF. CDR3 DNA, as far as it was read: TGTGCCAGCAGCTTAGAGGACAGGGAA.

On this clone itself: The read ends 3 residues early relative to the CDR3; the germline J gene fills the gap. The J gene is TRBJ1-5, the V gene TRBV2; TRBD1 is a possible D gene (6 bases). The length of the CDR3 is 14 residues. Looked up from germline, CDR1 is SNHLY and CDR2 is FYNNEI. V was shortened by 1 base and J by 6 bases, with 10 bases between the two germline ends. The CDR3 sequence: CASSEGGGAQPQHF. Partial CDR3 DNA: TGTGCCAGCAGTGAAGGAGGGGGTGCTCAGCCC.

Details on this clone: The CDR3 goes on 3 residues after the read ends, and that part is filled in from the germline J gene. The rearrangement links TRBV6-1 to TRBJ2-3; the D gene is possibly TRBD1 (6 bases). The germline V gene encodes CDR1 MNHNS and CDR2 SASEGT. The CDR3 is 15 amino acids. The sequenced CDR3 bases are TGTGCCAGCAGTGCCCAGGGGCCTTCCGCTCAGCCG. Amino acid sequence: CASSAQGPSAQP. The entire CDR3 protein is CASSAQGPSAQPQYF.

Turning to this clone: The sequence runs out 3 residues before the end of the CDR3; the remainder is reconstructed from the germline J gene. The V gene is TRBV6-2 or TRBV6-3, the J gene TRBJ2-1; 11 bases are a match to TRBD2. The CDR3 has 16 amino acids. V lost 0 bases to trimming and J lost 4 bases; unmatched junction nucleotides: 2. The germline V gene has CDR1 MNHEY and CDR2 SVGEGT. The sequenced CDR3 bases are TGTGCCAGCAGTTACTCGGGACTAGCGGTATACAATGAG. It is translated as CASSYSGLAVYNE. The CDR3 as a whole reads CASSYSGLAVYNEQFF.

A word on this clone: The read ends 3 residues shy of where the CDR3 ends; the end is completed using the germline J gene. The rearrangement uses TRBV18 and TRBJ1-1; TRBD1 might be the D (5 bases). V shed 2 bases and J shed 1 base, with 11 bases lying between them. Looked up from germline, CDR1 is KGHSH and CDR2 is LQKENI. This CDR3 is 15 amino acids long. CDR3 residues: CASSPTNRPNTEAFF. CDR3 DNA (partial): TGTGCCAGCTCACCAACGAACAGGCCGAACACTGAA.

Concerning this clone itself: The CDR3 goes on 3 residues after the read ends, and that part is filled in from the germline J gene. The chain employs TRBV18 and TRBJ2-4; 7 positions agree with TRBD1. The CDR3 extends over 13 amino acids. Germline V gene data show CDR1 as KGHSH and CDR2 as LQKENI. The sequenced CDR3 bases are TGTGCCAGCTCACCCGACAGGGTAGGTGGT. Its translation is CASSPDRVGG. The entire CDR3 is CASSPDRVGGQYF.

On this clone itself: The read terminates 3 residues ahead of where the CDR3 ends, so the germline J gene completes it. This chain connects TRBV5-1 to TRBJ1-6; tentative D call: TRBD1 (6 bases). The CDR3 length is 17 residues. CDR1 is SGHRS, CDR2 YFSETQ, per germline. Deletions cut 5 bases from V and 0 bases from J, with 15 bases between. The chain's CDR3 is CASSQQGRSSYNSPLHF. The part of the CDR3 DNA that was read is TGCGCCAGCAGTCAACAGGGCCGTAGCTCCTATAATTCACCC. The whole variable domain, remainder taken from reference TRBV5-1 and TRBJ1-6, is KAGVTQTPRYLIKTRGQQVTLSCSPISGHRSVSWYQQTPGQGLQFLFEYFSETQRNKGNFPGRFSGRQFSNSRSEMNVSTLELGDSALYLCASSQQGRSSYNSPLHFGNGTRLTVT.

Note on this clone: Sequencing ends 3 residues short of the CDR3 end; the germline J gene provides the rest. The V and J genes are TRBV6-4 and TRBJ2-7; TRBD1 aligns across 7 bases. CDR3 length: 15 residues. Germline V gene lookup returns CDR1 MRHNA and CDR2 SNTAGT. With 6 bases clipped from V and 0 bases from J, the junction kept 8 bases outside the gene matches. The CDR3 reads CASRGTVISSYEQYF. The DNA read from the CDR3 is TGTGCCAGCAGGGGGACAGTAATAAGCTCCTACGAG.